This TCR beta chain comes out of a study of T cell changes during pregnancy in multiple sclerosis. Trimming removed 0 bases from V and 8 bases from J, with 13 bases in between. CDR1 LGHNA and CDR2 YNFKEQ come from the germline V gene. The CDR3 spans 14 residues. Clones were sequenced by immunoSEQ multiplex PCR, and TCRdb holds only the in-frame ones, with some missing. The data contain tens of thousands of clones, around 89% of them singletons. The receptor was isolated from a female donor with multiple sclerosis, enrolled in a pregnancy study. The input for sequencing was CD8+ T cells from peripheral blood mononuclear cells, taken in the third trimester of pregnancy. V is TRBV4-2 and J is TRBJ1-1, with D possibly being TRBD1 (5 bases). CDR3 loop: CASSQEFGQGEAFF. The DNA for the CDR3 is TGTGCCAGCAGCCAAGAGTTTGGGCAGGGAGAAGCTTTCTTT.